These 13 T cell receptor beta chains originate from one sample sequenced in a study of blood T cell repertoires in COVID-19 (dated by TCRdb to about 2020). The library was produced with the immunoSEQ multiplex PCR assay. TCRdb provides this immuneACCESS table in a form limited to in-frame rearrangements. Some clones are lacking; in checked studies, under half of them reflect an unresolved V gene, and why the rest are absent is not known. Within this sample are about 230,000 clones, with 70% to 90% of them counted one time only. Jointly, the top ten make up approximately 0.89% of the sample. Material for sequencing was peripheral blood. These TCRs come from a man between 35 and 55 years old with acute or convalescent COVID-19.

The genes are TRBV4-1 and TRBJ2-1; maybe TRBD2 (6 bases). CDR1 and CDR2 (germline): MGHRA, YSYEKL. The CDR3 runs 16 residues. V lost 4 bases and J 4 bases, leaving 17 bases between the germline ends. The CDR3 coding sequence is TGCGCCAGCAGCCCCCCCCTCGGGGGACCTTACAATGAGCAGTTCTTC. Its protein product is CASSPPLGGPYNEQFF.

Only a few counts were recorded for this clone. The V and J genes are TRBV11-1 and TRBJ1-2; 8 bases line up with TRBD1. The length of the CDR3 is 15 residues. Per the germline V gene, CDR1 is SGHAT and CDR2 is FQDESV (reference sequence). Trimming took 5 bases from V and 8 from J; bases not matched to a gene: 13. The CDR3 protein is CASSPRQGPSSGYTF. In DNA, the CDR3 is TGTGCCAGCAGCCCTAGACAGGGGCCTAGTTCCGGCTACACCTTC.

V and J are TRBV7-2 and TRBJ2-3; no clear D gene. Trimming took off 6 bases at V and 0 bases at J, with 4 bases between the two ends. The CDR3 loop spans 12 amino acids. Germline V CDR1 and CDR2: SGHTA, FQGNSA. CDR3 sequence reads: CASSSSTDTQYF. DNA for the CDR3: TGTGCCAGCAGTTCTAGCACAGATACGCAGTATTTT.

The chain is built from TRBV6-4 and TRBJ2-3; 9 bases match TRBD2. The CDR3 spans 16 residues. CDR1 and CDR2 from the germline V gene are MRHNA and SNTAGT. The V and J ends lost 6 bases and 5 bases, in that order; junction bases with no gene match: 12. The chain's CDR3 is CASSLDRAGGLDTQYF. The CDR3 DNA reads TGTGCCAGCAGCCTCGACAGAGCGGGGGGCTTAGATACGCAGTATTTT.

The chain is built from TRBV4-3 and TRBJ2-1, with 8 bases matching TRBD2. The CDR3 length is 15 residues. Trimming removed 2 bases from V and 5 bases from J; junction bases left unmatched: 5. Germline-derived CDR1 and CDR2 are LGHNA and YSLEER. CDR3 bases: TGCGCCAGCAGCCAACGTAGCGGGGTAAACAATGAGCAGTTCTTC. Translated: CASSQRSGVNNEQFF.

The J gene is TRBJ2-1, the V gene TRBV5-1, with D perhaps matching TRBD1 (5 bases). With 0 bases removed from V and 6 bases from J, the gap between germline ends came to 13 bases. The V gene's germline CDR1 is SGHRS and CDR2 YFSETQ. The CDR3 loop spans 15 amino acids. CDR3 sequence (DNA): TGCGCCAGCAGCTTGGTTAGGGGTTTCGGCAATGAGCAGTTCTTC. Its protein is CASSLVRGFGNEQFF.

The chain recombines TRBV21-1 with TRBJ1-4; the listed D gene, TRBD1, was not tested against the DNA. TRBV21-1 is noted as a pseudogene. CDR3 length: 19 residues. CDR3 region: CASSPEGTGHLATNEKLFF. The CDR3 nucleotides are TGTGCCAGCAGCCCCGAGGGGACAGGGCACCTTGCAACTAATGAAAAACTGTTTTTT.

J is TRBJ1-2 and V is TRBV6-1; D unresolved. Between the trimmed V and J ends, which lost 10 bases and 7 bases, there was a span of 19 bases. Germline CDR1 MNHNS, CDR2 SASEGT. The CDR3 is 13 residues long. In DNA form, the CDR3 reads TGTGCCACCAGCGTCTCACCTCGGGGTGGCTACACCTTC. This encodes CATSVSPRGGYTF.

This rearrangement joins TRBV9 to TRBJ1-2, with TRBD1 identical over 10 bases. Germline lookup yields CDR1 SGDLS and CDR2 YYNGEE. V dropped 0 bases and J dropped 2; count of bases not matched to a gene: 4. There are 16 residues in the CDR3. The CDR3 nucleotides read TGTGCCAGCAGCGTAGGCGTGGGACAGGGGAACTATGGCTACACCTTC. It translates to CASSVGVGQGNYGYTF.

V is TRBV18 and J is TRBJ1-4, with unresolved D. V was cut by 4 bases and J by 8 bases, with 11 bases left in between. The CDR3 covers 13 residues. The germline gives CDR1 KGHSH, CDR2 LQKENI. CDR3 loop: CASSHQVEEKLFF. The CDR3 coding sequence is TGTGCCAGCTCACATCAGGTCGAGGAAAAACTGTTTTTT.

This rearrangement joins TRBV2 to TRBJ2-1; TRBD2 aligns across 7 bases. V gave up 6 bases and J gave up 9 bases; unmatched junction bases: 14. The CDR3 extends over 15 amino acids. CDR1 is SNHLY, CDR2 FYNNEI, per germline. CDR3 in DNA: TGTGCCAGCAGCCCAGAGCAGGGACTAACTCGTGAGCAGTTCTTC. This translates into CASSPEQGLTREQFF.

This clone was observed a single time. The gene calls are TRBV10-3 and TRBJ1-2; D remains unclear. V lost 2 bases to trimming and J lost 3 bases, with 10 bases between them. In germline, CDR1 is ENHRY, CDR2 SYGVKD. This CDR3 is 14 amino acids long. CDR3 DNA sequence: TGTGCCATCAGTGAGCTGGTCGGGTACTATGGCTACACCTTC. This gives the protein CAISELVGYYGYTF.

This clone was counted once. This chain links TRBV3-1 (or the pseudogene TRBV3-2) with TRBJ1-5; D call uncertain. The V and J ends lost 2 bases and 4 bases respectively, with 3 bases between them. The CDR3 spans 12 residues. Germline assignment: CDR1 LGHDT and CDR2 YNNKEL (reference sequence). CDR3 DNA sequence: TGTGCCAGCAGCCAACCAAATCAGCCCCAGCATTTT. Its protein is CASSQPNQPQHF.